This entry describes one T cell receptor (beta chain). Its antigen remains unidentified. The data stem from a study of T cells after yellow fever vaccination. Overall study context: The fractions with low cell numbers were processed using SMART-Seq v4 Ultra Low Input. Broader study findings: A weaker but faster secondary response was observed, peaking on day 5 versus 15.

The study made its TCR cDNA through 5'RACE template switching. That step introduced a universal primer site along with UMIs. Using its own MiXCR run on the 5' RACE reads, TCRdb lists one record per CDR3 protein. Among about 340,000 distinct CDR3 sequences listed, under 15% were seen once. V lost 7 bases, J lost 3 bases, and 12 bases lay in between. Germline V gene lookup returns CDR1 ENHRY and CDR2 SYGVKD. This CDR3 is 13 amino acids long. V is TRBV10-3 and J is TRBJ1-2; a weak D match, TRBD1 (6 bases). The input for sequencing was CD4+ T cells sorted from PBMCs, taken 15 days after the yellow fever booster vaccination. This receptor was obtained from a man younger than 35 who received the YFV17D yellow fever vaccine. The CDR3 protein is CAIMGGMDYGYTF. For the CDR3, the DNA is TGTGCCATCATGGGGGGCATGGACTATGGCTACACCTTC.